This T cell receptor beta chain was identified in a study of cytomegalovirus exposure and HLA in healthy donors. Comments on this clone: Its antigen is undetermined.

The CDR3 runs 12 residues. V was shortened by 5 bases and J by 7 bases, with 11 bases between the two germline ends. Germline V gene lookup returns CDR1 SGHTA and CDR2 FQGNSA. The study, taken as a whole, reports: Researchers counted approximately 160 TCR beta chains as cytomegalovirus-associated. The study carried out a later analysis of TCR beta sequences. It associated approximately 17,000 of them with specific HLA alleles at a false discovery rate of 0.05. It was confirmed in vitro that three of the CMV-associated chains were specific for CMV antigens.

The study ran its PCR with 60 Vbeta and 13 Jbeta primers. The data were produced by immunoSEQ multiplex PCR, yet TCRdb's version contains in-frame clones alone and is incomplete. Of about 190,000 clones detected, around 75% appear once; the ten largest clones hold 1.5% to 2%. This chain joins TRBV7-2 and TRBJ1-2; possible D gene TRBD1, 6 bases. The source of this sequence is a woman in her fifties or sixties in good health and CMV-seronegative. Sequenced material: PBMCs. The CDR3 is CASSQLQGGYTF. In DNA form, the CDR3 reads TGTGCCAGCAGCCAGCTACAGGGTGGCTACACCTTC.